A single sample is the source of the 17 T cell receptor beta chains below, sequenced in a study of T-cell reconstitution after alpha-beta-depleted transplantation in children. Library preparation (for TCRbeta) was performed with unique molecular identifiers. TCRdb analysed the PCR reads with MiXCR anew, one entry per CDR3 protein. The sample has about a million distinct CDR3 sequences, under 30% seen once. The sample in question was PBMCs, mostly from graft donor cells, obtained 360 days after TCRalphabeta/CD19-depleted stem cell transplant. The source is a boy under two years old who had a stem cell transplant for SCID, so the T cells may come from the graft donor.

CDR3 residues: CASSSPDRSIYGYTF. In nucleotides, the CDR3 is TGCGCCAGCAGCTCCCCGGACAGGAGCATCTATGGCTACACCTTC. The rearrangement links TRBV5-1 to TRBJ1-2, with 7 bases lining up with TRBD1. CDR1 is SGHRS and CDR2 is YFSETQ in the germline V gene. Trimming removed 3 bases from V and 4 bases from J; junction bases left unmatched: 9. This CDR3 has 15 amino acids.

This clonotype was picked up a small number of times. The chain joins TRBV28 to TRBJ2-3, with 11 bases matching TRBD1. The CDR3 is 14 amino acids. Trimming cost V 9 bases and J 6 bases; bases outside gene matches: 8. Per the germline V gene, CDR1 is MDHEN and CDR2 is SYDVKM. The CDR3 spells CASGQGAFKDTQYF. CDR3 DNA sequence: TGTGCCAGTGGACAGGGGGCGTTTAAGGATACGCAGTATTTT.

This clonotype occurred a few times. V is TRBV7-2 and J is TRBJ1-1, with a possible D match to TRBD1 (5 bases). CDR3 length: 13 residues. Germline loops: CDR1 SGHTA, CDR2 FQGNSA. The V gene lost 1 base and the J gene lost 6 bases, with 9 bases spanning the gap. In DNA, the CDR3 is TGTGCCAGCAGCTTAGGGCTGGGGGCTGAAGCTTTCTTT. This encodes CASSLGLGAEAFF.

This clonotype was detected only a few times. The chain joins TRBV12-3 or TRBV12-4 to TRBJ2-7; 10 bases map to TRBD1. The length of the CDR3 is 17 residues. Trimming took 2 bases from V and 2 from J; bases not matched to a gene: 9. In DNA, the CDR3 is TGTGCCAGCAGTTTATGGGACAGGGGCATATCTCCCTACGAGCAGTACTTC. It yields the protein CASSLWDRGISPYEQYF.

This clonotype has more than one count but fewer than ten. The rearrangement uses TRBV12-3 or TRBV12-4 and TRBJ2-4; D may be TRBD2 (5 bases). The CDR3 is 14 amino acids. With 5 bases removed from V and 0 bases from J, the gap between germline ends came to 8 bases. The CDR3 region is CASSPEVAKNIQYF. CDR3 DNA: TGTGCCAGCAGTCCGGAGGTAGCCAAAAACATTCAGTACTTC.

This clonotype was picked up a small number of times. The V call is TRBV4-3, the J call TRBJ1-1, with unresolved D. The CDR3 extends over 15 amino acids. Trimming cost V 5 bases and J 0 bases, with 13 bases left between them. Germline CDR1 reads LGHNA; CDR2 reads YSLEER. The CDR3 reads CASSWASEMNTEAFF. The CDR3 DNA is TGCGCCAGCAGCTGGGCCTCTGAGATGAACACTGAAGCTTTCTTT.

This chain links TRBV28 with TRBJ2-1; the D call may be TRBD1 or TRBD2 (5 bases each). The germline V gene encodes CDR1 MDHEN and CDR2 SYDVKM. V was clipped by 5 bases and J by 4 bases, with 15 bases between them. The CDR3 extends over 15 amino acids. DNA for the CDR3: TGTGCCAGCAGTGCCCCCGGGACGAAATACAATGAGCAGTTCTTC. Translation: CASSAPGTKYNEQFF.

This rearrangement joins TRBV7-6 to TRBJ2-7; 9 nucleotides match TRBD1. CDR1 is SGHVS, CDR2 FNYEAQ, per germline. The trim removed 7 bases at V and 4 bases at J, leaving 11 bases unmatched. This CDR3 is 15 amino acids long. CDR3 region: CASTATGGAFYEQYF. The CDR3 DNA reads TGTGCCAGCACGGCTACAGGGGGCGCTTTTTACGAGCAGTACTTC.

This clonotype occurred a few times. The genes are TRBV5-1 and TRBJ2-2, with TRBD1 matching over 7 bases. The CDR3 is made up of 15 amino acids. Germline V CDR1 and CDR2: SGHRS, YFSETQ. V shed 0 bases and J 7 bases; nucleotides not matched to a gene: 6. Here the CDR3 reads CASSLAPQGSGELFF. For the CDR3, the DNA is TGCGCCAGCAGCTTGGCCCCACAGGGGAGCGGGGAGCTGTTTTTT.

This clonotype has at least ten counts. The chain couples TRBV7-2 to TRBJ2-3; 8 positions agree with TRBD1. V lost 3 bases and J lost 3; bases outside the gene matches: 8. Germline values: CDR1 SGHTA, CDR2 FQGNSA. This CDR3 is built from 16 residues. The CDR3 DNA reads as TGTGCCAGCAGCTTTGGGACAGGTCTGAGGACAGATACGCAGTATTTT. Its protein product is CASSFGTGLRTDTQYF.

The chain uses TRBV4-1 and TRBJ2-1; 10 positions match TRBD1. This CDR3 comprises 18 residues. Losses at the gene ends were 1 base for V and 8 bases for J; bases not matched to a gene: 14. The germline gives CDR1 MGHRA, CDR2 YSYEKL. The CDR3, as DNA: TGCGCCAGCAGCCAAGGCACGACAGGGGGCCGAGGGATCGATGAGCAGTTCTTC. It codes for CASSQGTTGGRGIDEQFF.

The CDR3 here is CASSPIRQGRGYTF. The DNA of the CDR3 is TGCGCCAGCAGCCCAATACGGCAGGGAAGGGGCTACACCTTC. The chain employs TRBV4-1 and TRBJ1-2; D may be TRBD1 (5 bases). V lost 4 bases to trimming and J lost 8 bases, with 17 bases between them. This CDR3 comprises 14 residues. Germline CDR1 and CDR2: MGHRA and YSYEKL.

This clonotype was seen more than once but under ten times. The CDR3 DNA reads TGTGCCAGCAGCCCGTTCGAGGGGGCTATGACCGGGGAGCTGTTTTTT. It is translated as CASSPFEGAMTGELFF. The V call is TRBV5-5, the J call TRBJ2-2, with 7 bases that match TRBD1. V gave up 4 bases and J gave up 5 bases; unmatched junction bases: 11. Germline V lookup: CDR1 SGHKS, CDR2 YYEKEE (reference sequence). This CDR3 is 16 amino acids long.

The chain links TRBV12-3 or TRBV12-4 to TRBJ2-1; 9 positions agree with TRBD2. V shed 5 bases and J 2 bases; nucleotides not matched to a gene: 16. The CDR3 totals 19 residues. CDR3: CASSPAWLAGPQAYNEQFF. The CDR3 DNA is TGTGCCAGCAGTCCAGCCTGGCTAGCGGGACCTCAGGCCTACAATGAGCAGTTCTTC.

This clonotype occurred a few times. The CDR3 sequence is CASSFQRADTQYF. The DNA for the CDR3 is TGTGCCAGCAGTTTCCAGCGCGCAGATACGCAGTATTTT. The rearrangement links TRBV12-3 or TRBV12-4 to TRBJ2-3, with no clear D. V gave up 3 bases and J gave up 4 bases, with 8 bases separating them. CDR3 length: 13 residues.

The rearrangement uses TRBV12-3 or TRBV12-4 and TRBJ2-7; the match to TRBD1 covers 9 bases. Trimming cost V 3 bases and J 5 bases; bases outside gene matches: 5. This CDR3 contains 14 residues. The CDR3 sequence is CASSFLGQGNEQYF. DNA of the CDR3: TGTGCCAGCAGTTTTTTGGGACAGGGTAACGAGCAGTACTTC.

This clonotype was seen a handful of times. The gene calls are TRBV5-5 and TRBJ2-1, with 12 bases matching TRBD2. There are 18 residues in the CDR3. V lost 2 bases to trimming and J lost 2 bases; unmatched junction nucleotides: 8. CDR1 and CDR2 (germline): SGHKS, YYEKEE (reference sequence). This chain's CDR3 is CASSLEPSGGETYNEQFF. The CDR3 DNA sequence: TGTGCCAGCAGCTTAGAGCCTAGCGGGGGGGAAACCTACAATGAGCAGTTCTTC.